This T cell receptor beta chain was identified in a study of somatic mutations in cytotoxic T cells in rheumatoid arthritis. Here immunoSEQ multiplex PCR was the method, and the copy in TCRdb shows in-frame clones only, minus some. This table holds 20,000 to 25,000 clones, about 86% found once. V lost 0 bases and J lost 5, with 14 bases in between. The CDR3 length is 15 residues. Germline-derived CDR1 and CDR2 are SGHNT and YYREEE (reference sequence). The J gene is TRBJ1-2, the V gene TRBV5-4; the D gene is possibly TRBD1 (5 bases). The source material was CD8+ T cells sorted from blood. The sequence derives from a woman aged 45-65 years in good health. The CDR3 coding sequence is TGTGCCAGCAGCTTGGTGGGTGCGGGACGGTATGGCTACACCTTC. Translation gives CASSLVGAGRYGYTF.